These 5 T cell receptor beta chains originate from one sample sequenced in a study of cytomegalovirus exposure and HLA in healthy donors. Profiled with immunoSEQ multiplex PCR; TCRdb holds only in-frame clones, not every one. The data show tens of thousands of clones, with approximately 96% seen just once and around 1.6% held by the top ten. Sequenced: PBMCs. These receptors were taken from a woman under 30 in good health and CMV-seropositive.

This chain uses TRBV28 with TRBJ2-5, with 10 bases that match TRBD2. The CDR3 has 15 amino acids. Germline loops: CDR1 MDHEN, CDR2 SYDVKM. V gave up 3 bases and J gave up 2 bases; unmatched junction bases: 3. This CDR3 is CASSFRAGGQETQYF. The CDR3 DNA sequence: TGTGCCAGCAGTTTTCGAGCGGGAGGGCAAGAGACCCAGTACTTC.

The chain couples TRBV6-1 to TRBJ2-3, with 8 bases identical to TRBD1. The V and J ends lost 6 bases and 3 bases, in that order; junction bases with no gene match: 5. The CDR3 totals 14 residues. Germline V gene sequence: CDR1 MNHNS, CDR2 SASEGT. CDR3 protein: CASRTGVGTDTQYF. In DNA form, the CDR3 reads TGTGCCAGCAGGACAGGGGTGGGGACAGATACGCAGTATTTT.

The chain combines TRBV28 with TRBJ2-7, with 9 positions matching TRBD1. Germline-derived CDR1 and CDR2 are MDHEN and SYDVKM. The junction had 9 bases not matched to a gene; V was cut back by 6 bases and J by 3 bases. The CDR3 runs 15 residues. The CDR3 nucleotides read TGTGCCAGCAGGTCAAGACAGGGGGTTGGCTACGAGCAGTACTTC. Its protein product is CASRSRQGVGYEQYF. Filled out from reference TRBV28 and TRBJ2-7, the complete variable domain reads DVKVTQSSRYLVKRTGEKVFLECVQDMDHENMFWYRQDPGLGLRLIYFSYDVKMKEKGDIPEGYSVSREKKERFSLILESASTNQTSMYLCASRSRQGVGYEQYFGPGTRLTVT.

The V and J genes are TRBV5-8 and TRBJ2-2; weak D call: TRBD2 (6 bases). CDR3 length equals 14 residues. Germline CDR1 SGHTS, CDR2 YDEGEE. V was trimmed by 5 bases and J by 4 bases, leaving 12 bases between them. The CDR3 nucleotides are TGTGCCAGCAGTCGGGGGTATCGCACCGGGGAGCTGTTTTTT. It specifies CASSRGYRTGELFF.

This chain connects TRBV18 to TRBJ2-7; 8 bases fit TRBD2. J lost 1 base, V lost 0 bases, and 8 bases had no gene match. CDR1 and CDR2 (germline): KGHSH, LQKENI. The CDR3 covers 17 residues. The CDR3 bases are TGTGCCAGCTCACCACCTTCAACTAGCGGCGCTTCCTACGAGCAGTACTTC. Its protein is CASSPPSTSGASYEQYF.